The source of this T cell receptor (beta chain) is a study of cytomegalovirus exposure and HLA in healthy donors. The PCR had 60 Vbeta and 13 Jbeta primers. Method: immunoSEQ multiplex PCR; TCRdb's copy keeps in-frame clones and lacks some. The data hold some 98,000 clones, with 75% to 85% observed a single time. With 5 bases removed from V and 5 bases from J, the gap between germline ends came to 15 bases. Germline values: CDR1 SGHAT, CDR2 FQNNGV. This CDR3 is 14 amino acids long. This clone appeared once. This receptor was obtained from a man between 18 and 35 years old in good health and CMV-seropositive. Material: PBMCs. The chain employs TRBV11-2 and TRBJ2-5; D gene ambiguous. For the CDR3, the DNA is TGTGCCAGCAGCCCAATGGGCAAGGCTGAGACCCAGTACTTC. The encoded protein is CASSPMGKAETQYF.